This T cell receptor (beta chain) was recovered during a study of Ad26.COV2.S vaccination and SARS-CoV-2 variants. Regarding the study as a whole: Vaccine recipients showed a spike-specific TCR breadth that was higher than in placebo recipients. Possible underestimation of total T cell responses by the TCR breadth and depth analyses was noted.

In regard to this clone: The antigen remains unidentified.

Documented treatment: around 19 received Ad26.COV2.S at low or high dose, single or two shots; about five received placebo; per-sample allocation not given. The samples date from day 63 after the first vaccine or placebo injection. Participants' vaccine, an Ad26 vector, delivered Wuhan-strain SARS-CoV-2 spike. This table comes from immunoSEQ multiplex PCR, and its TCRdb copy is limited to in-frame clones, with some not included. The sample shows 380,000 or so clones, around nine tenths of them seen only once. The CDR3 is 15 residues long. CDR1 and CDR2 from the germline V gene are WNHNN and SYGVQD (reference sequence). Trimming cost V 2 bases and J 0 bases, with 11 bases left between them.

This chain connects TRBV10-1 to TRBJ2-7; the D gene is possibly TRBD1 (5 bases). This clonotype originated in a person between 18 and 65 years old who received the Ad26.COV2.S COVID-19 vaccine or a placebo. The starting material was peripheral blood, obtained in a trial of Ad26.COV2.S vaccine versus placebo. CDR3 region: CASSEQGHPSYEQYF. The CDR3 nucleotides are TGCGCCAGCAGTGAGCAAGGACACCCCTCCTACGAGCAGTACTTC.